This entry features one T cell receptor (beta chain) sequence. These data are taken from a study of cytomegalovirus exposure and HLA in healthy donors. PCR employed 60 Vbeta and 13 Jbeta primers. The assay was immunoSEQ multiplex PCR, and TCRdb's table has in-frame clones only and misses some. The table shows 200,000 to 250,000 clones, with 60% to 85% occurring only once. CDR1 LNHNV and CDR2 YYDKDF come from the germline V gene (reference sequence). V lost 4 bases and J lost 0, with 10 bases in between. CDR3 length equals 15 residues. The chain uses TRBV15 and TRBJ2-4, with D possibly being TRBD2 (5 bases). Sequenced: PBMCs. The TCR originated in a man in his forties in good health and CMV-seronegative. CDR3 nucleotide sequence: TGTGCCACCAGCATTAGCGTCCTAGCCAAAAACATTCAGTACTTC. This codes for CATSISVLAKNIQYF.